This T cell receptor beta chain was captured in a study of response to subunit inactivated influenza vaccine. Broader study findings: The authors put forward the suggestion that each seasonal influenza vaccination may bring in only a limited number of new T cells.

Turning to this clonotype: Its antigen remains unknown.

CDR3 length equals 14 residues. V gave up 6 bases and J gave up 2 bases, with 12 bases separating them. CDR1 is MDHEN and CDR2 is SYDVKM in the germline V gene. One entry per CDR3 protein, called by TCRdb with MiXCR from the RT-PCR reads. The sample contains under 750,000 distinct CDR3 sequences, about 11% of which appear only once. This receptor was taken from a middle-aged man who received an inactivated influenza vaccine. V is TRBV28 and J is TRBJ2-3; D is uncertain. Sequencing used PBMCs from blood, obtained on the day of vaccination. CDR3 protein: CASRMTLATDTQYF. For the CDR3, the DNA is TGTGCCAGCAGGATGACCTTAGCCACAGATACGCAGTATTTT.